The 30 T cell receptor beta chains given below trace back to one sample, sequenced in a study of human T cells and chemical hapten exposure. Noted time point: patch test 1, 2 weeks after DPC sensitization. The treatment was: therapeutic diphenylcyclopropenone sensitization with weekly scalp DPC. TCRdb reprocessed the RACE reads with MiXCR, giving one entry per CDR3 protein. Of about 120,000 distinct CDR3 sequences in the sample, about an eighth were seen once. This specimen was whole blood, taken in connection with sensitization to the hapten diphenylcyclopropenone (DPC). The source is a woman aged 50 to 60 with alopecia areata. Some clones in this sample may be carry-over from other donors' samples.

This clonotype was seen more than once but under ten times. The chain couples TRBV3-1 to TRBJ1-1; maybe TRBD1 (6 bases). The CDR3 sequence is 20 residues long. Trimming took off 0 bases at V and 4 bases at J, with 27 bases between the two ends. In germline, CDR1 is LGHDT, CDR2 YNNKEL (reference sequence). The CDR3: CASSQEWRWSTTGGGTEAFF. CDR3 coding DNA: TGTGCCAGCAGCCAAGAATGGCGATGGAGTACTACTGGAGGGGGCACTGAAGCTTTCTTT.

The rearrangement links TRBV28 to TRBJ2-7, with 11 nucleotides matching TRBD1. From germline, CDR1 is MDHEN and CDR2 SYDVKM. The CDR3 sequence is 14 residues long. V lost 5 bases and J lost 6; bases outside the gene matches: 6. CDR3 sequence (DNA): TGTGCCAGCAGTACCGGACAGGGGGCGGGCGAGCAGTACTTC. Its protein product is CASSTGQGAGEQYF.

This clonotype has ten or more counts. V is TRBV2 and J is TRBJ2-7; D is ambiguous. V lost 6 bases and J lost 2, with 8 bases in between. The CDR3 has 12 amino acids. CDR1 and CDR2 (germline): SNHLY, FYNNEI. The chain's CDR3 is CASRYFTYEQYF. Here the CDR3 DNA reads TGTGCCAGCAGGTACTTTACCTACGAGCAGTACTTC.

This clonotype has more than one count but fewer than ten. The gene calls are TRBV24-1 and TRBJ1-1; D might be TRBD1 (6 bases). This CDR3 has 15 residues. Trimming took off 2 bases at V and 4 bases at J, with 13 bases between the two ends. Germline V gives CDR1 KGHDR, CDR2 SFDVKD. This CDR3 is CATSDSQAGATEAFF. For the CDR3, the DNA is TGTGCCACCAGTGATTCGCAAGCGGGGGCCACTGAAGCTTTCTTT.

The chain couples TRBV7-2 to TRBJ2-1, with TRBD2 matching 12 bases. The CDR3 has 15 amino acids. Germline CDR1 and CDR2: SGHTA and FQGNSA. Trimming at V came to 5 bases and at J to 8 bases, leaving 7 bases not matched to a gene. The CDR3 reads CASSTLAGGSDEQFF. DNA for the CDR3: TGTGCCAGCAGCACTCTAGCGGGGGGGAGCGATGAGCAGTTCTTC.

CDR3 amino acids: CASRTGGDRYEQYF. The CDR3 region has the DNA TGTGCCAGCAGGACAGGGGGCGATCGCTACGAGCAGTACTTC. J is TRBJ2-7 and V is TRBV28; 10 positions match TRBD1. With V trimmed by 6 bases and J by 3 bases, 5 bases remained unmatched. The CDR3 is 14 residues long. Germline V gene sequence: CDR1 MDHEN, CDR2 SYDVKM.

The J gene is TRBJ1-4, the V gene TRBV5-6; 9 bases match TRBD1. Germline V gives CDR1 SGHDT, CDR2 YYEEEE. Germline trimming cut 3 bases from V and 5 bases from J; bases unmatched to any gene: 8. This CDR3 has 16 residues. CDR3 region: CASSWRTGTGNEKLFF. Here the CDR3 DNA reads TGTGCCAGCAGCTGGAGGACCGGGACAGGGAATGAAAAACTGTTTTTT.

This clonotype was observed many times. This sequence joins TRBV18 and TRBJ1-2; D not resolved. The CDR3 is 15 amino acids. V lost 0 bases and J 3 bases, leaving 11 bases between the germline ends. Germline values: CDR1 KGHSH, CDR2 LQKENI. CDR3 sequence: CASSPPGQEYYGYTF. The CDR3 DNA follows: TGTGCCAGCTCACCACCTGGGCAGGAGTACTATGGCTACACCTTC. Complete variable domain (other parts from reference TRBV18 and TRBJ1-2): NAGVMQNPRHLVRRRGQEARLRCSPMKGHSHVYWYRQLPEEGLKFMVYLQKENIIDESGMPKERFSAEFPKEGPSILRIQQVVRGDSAAYFCASSPPGQEYYGYTFGSGTRLTVV.

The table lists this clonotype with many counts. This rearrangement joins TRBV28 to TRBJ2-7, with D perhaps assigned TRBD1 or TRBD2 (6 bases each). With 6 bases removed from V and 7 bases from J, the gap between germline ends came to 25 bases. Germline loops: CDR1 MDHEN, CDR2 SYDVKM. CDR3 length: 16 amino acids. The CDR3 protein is CASSVGGGGRALEQYF. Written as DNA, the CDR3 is TGTGCCAGCAGCGTAGGGGGAGGAGGTCGCGCCCTAGAGCAGTACTTC.

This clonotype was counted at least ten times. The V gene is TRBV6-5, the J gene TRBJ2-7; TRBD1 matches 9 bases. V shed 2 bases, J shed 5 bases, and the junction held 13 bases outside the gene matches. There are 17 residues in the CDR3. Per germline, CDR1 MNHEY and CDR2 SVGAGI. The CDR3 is CASSYNPRDREFDEQYF. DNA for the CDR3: TGTGCCAGCAGTTACAACCCCCGGGACAGGGAGTTCGACGAGCAGTACTTC.

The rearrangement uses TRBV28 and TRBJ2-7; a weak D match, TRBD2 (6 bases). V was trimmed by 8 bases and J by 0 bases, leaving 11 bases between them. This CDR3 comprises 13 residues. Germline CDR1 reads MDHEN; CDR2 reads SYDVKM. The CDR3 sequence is CASRRGTSYEQYF. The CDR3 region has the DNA TGTGCCAGCCGCCGGGGGACCTCCTACGAGCAGTACTTC.

For the CDR3, the DNA is TGTGCCAGCAGGGGGAGGGACAGTCTGAACACTGAAGCTTTCTTT. This encodes CASRGRDSLNTEAFF. The chain is built from TRBV28 and TRBJ1-1, with 7 bases that match TRBD1. V shed 6 bases, J shed 0 bases, and the junction held 7 bases outside the gene matches. The CDR3 is made up of 15 amino acids. The germline V gene encodes CDR1 MDHEN and CDR2 SYDVKM.

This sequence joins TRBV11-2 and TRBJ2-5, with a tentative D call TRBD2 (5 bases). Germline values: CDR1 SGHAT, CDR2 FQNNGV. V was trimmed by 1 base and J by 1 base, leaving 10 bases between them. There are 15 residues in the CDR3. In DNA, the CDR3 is TGTGCCAGCAGCTTAGCCGGACTTATCCAAGAGACCCAGTACTTC. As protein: CASSLAGLIQETQYF. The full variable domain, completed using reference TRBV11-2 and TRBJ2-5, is EAGVAQSPRYKIIEKRQSVAFWCNPISGHATLYWYQQILGQGPKLLIQFQNNGVVDDSQLPKDRFSAERLKGVDSTLKIQPAKLEDSAVYLCASSLAGLIQETQYFGPGTRLLVL.

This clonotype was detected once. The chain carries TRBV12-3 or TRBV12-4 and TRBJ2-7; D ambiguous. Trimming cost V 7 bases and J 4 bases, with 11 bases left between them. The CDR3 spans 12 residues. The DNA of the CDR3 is TGTGCCAGCACGGGCCCTCAGTACGAGCAGTACTTC. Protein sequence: CASTGPQYEQYF.

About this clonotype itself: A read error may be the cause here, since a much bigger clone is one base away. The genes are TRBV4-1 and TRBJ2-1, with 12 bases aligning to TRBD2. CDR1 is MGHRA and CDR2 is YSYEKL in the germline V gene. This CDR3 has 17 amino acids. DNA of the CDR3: TGCGCCAGCAGCCAAGGGCCGACTAGCGGGGGACACAATCAGCAGTTCTTC. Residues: CASSQGPTSGGHNQQFF.

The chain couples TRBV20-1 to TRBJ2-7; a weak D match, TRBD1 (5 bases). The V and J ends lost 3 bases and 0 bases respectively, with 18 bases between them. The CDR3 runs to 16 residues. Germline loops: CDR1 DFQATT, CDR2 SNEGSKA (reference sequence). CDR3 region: CSAREPSGLSSYEQYF. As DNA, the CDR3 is TGCAGTGCTAGGGAGCCATCAGGGTTATCCTCCTACGAGCAGTACTTC.

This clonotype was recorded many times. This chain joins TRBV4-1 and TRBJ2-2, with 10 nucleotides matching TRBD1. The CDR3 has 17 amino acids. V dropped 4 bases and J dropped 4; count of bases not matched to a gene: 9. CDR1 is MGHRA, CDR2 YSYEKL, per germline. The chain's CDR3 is CASSRPTGQGSTGELFF. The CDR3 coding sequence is TGCGCCAGCAGCCGGCCGACGGGACAGGGGTCCACCGGGGAGCTGTTTTTT.

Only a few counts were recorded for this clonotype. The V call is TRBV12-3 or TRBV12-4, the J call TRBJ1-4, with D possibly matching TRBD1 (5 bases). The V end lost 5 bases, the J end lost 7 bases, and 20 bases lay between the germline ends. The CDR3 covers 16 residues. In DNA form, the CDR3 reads TGTGCCAGCAGTCCATGGCGGGGGGTTAATGTTGAAAAACTGTTTTTT. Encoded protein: CASSPWRGVNVEKLFF.

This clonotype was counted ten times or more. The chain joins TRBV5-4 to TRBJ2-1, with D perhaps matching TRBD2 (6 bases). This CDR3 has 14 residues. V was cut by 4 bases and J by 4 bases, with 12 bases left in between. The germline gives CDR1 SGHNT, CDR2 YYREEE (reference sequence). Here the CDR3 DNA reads TGTGCCAGCAGCACGGGACTCACTTACAATGAGCAGTTCTTC. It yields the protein CASSTGLTYNEQFF.

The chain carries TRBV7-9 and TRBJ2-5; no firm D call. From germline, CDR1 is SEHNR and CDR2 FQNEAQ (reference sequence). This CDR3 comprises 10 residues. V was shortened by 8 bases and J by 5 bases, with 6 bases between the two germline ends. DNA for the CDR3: TGTGCCAGCGGGATGGAGACCCAGTACTTC. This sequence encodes CASGMETQYF. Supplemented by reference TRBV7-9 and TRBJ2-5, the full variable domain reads DTGVSQNPRHKITKRGQNVTFRCDPISEHNRLYWYRQTLGQGPEFLTYFQNEAQLEKSRLLSDRFSAERPKGSFSTLEIQRTEQGDSAMYLCASGMETQYFGPGTRLLVL.

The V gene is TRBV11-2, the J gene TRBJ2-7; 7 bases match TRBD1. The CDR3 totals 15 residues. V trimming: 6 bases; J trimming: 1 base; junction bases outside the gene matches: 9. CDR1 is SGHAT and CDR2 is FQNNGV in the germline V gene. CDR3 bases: TGTGCCAGCAGTAAATGGGGGACAGCGTCCTACGAGCAGTACTTC. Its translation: CASSKWGTASYEQYF.

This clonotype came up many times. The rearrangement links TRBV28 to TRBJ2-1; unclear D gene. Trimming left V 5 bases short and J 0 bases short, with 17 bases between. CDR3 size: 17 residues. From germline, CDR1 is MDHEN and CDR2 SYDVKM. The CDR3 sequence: CASSPSSALSSYNEQFF. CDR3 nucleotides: TGTGCCAGCAGTCCCTCTAGTGCTCTAAGCTCCTACAATGAGCAGTTCTTC.

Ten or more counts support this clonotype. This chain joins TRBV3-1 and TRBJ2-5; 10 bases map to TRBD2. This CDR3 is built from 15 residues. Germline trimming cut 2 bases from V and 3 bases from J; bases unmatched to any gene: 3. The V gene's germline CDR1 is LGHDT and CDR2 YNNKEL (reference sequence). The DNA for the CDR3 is TGTGCCAGCAGCCAATTCGGACTAGCGGAAGAGACCCAGTACTTC. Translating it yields CASSQFGLAEETQYF.

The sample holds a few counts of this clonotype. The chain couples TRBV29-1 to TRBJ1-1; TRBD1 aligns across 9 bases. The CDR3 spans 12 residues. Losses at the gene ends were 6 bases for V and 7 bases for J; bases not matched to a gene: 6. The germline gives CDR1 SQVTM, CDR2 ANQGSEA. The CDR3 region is CSVSRGQGEAFF. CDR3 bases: TGCAGCGTCTCCCGGGGACAGGGTGAAGCTTTCTTT.

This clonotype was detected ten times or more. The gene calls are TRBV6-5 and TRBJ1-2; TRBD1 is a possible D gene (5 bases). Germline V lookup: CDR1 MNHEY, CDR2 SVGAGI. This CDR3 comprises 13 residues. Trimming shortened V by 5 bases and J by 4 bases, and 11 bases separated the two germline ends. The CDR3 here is CASSRRDFYGYTF. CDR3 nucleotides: TGTGCCAGCAGTCGCAGGGATTTCTATGGCTACACCTTC.

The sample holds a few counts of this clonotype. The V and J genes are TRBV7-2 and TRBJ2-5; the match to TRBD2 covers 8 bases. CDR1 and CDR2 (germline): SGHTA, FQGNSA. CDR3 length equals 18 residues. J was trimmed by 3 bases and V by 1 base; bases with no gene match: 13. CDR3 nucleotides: TGTGCCAGCAGCTTAGTCCGTTTCGGAACTAGCGGAAAAGAGACCCAGTACTTC. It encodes CASSLVRFGTSGKETQYF.

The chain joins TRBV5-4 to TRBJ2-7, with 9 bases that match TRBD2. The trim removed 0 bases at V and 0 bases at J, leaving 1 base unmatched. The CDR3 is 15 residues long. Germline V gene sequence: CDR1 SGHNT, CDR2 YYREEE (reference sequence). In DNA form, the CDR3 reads TGTGCCAGCAGCTTGGAACTAGCGGGCTCCTACGAGCAGTACTTC. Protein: CASSLELAGSYEQYF.

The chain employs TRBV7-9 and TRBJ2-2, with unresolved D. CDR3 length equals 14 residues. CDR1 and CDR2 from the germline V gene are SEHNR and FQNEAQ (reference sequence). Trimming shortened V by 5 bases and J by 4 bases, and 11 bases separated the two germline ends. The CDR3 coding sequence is TGTGCCAGCAGCGTCCCATTGAGCACCGGGGAGCTGTTTTTT. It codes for CASSVPLSTGELFF.

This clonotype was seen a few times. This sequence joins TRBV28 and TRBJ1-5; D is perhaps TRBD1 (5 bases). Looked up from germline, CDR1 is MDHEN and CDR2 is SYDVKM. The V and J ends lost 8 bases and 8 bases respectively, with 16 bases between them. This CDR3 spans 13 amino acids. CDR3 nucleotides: TGTGCCAGCGGCGGGGGAGGGCTTAAGCCCCAGCATTTT. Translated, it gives CASGGGGLKPQHF.

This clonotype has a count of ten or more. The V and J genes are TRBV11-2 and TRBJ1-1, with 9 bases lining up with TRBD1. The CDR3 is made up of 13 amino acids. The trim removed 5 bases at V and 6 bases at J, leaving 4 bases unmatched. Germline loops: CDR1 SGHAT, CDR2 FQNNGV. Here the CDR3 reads CASSRYRGPEAFF. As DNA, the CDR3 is TGTGCCAGCAGCCGCTACAGGGGGCCTGAAGCTTTCTTT.